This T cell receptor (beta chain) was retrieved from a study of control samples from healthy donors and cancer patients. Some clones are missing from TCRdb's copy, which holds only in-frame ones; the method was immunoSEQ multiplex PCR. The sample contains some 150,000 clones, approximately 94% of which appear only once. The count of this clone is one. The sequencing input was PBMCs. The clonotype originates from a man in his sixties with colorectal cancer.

The CDR3 nucleotides are TGTGCCTGGAGTGTACAGCGGGGGAAAACCTACGAGCAGTACTTC. Translating gives CAWSVQRGKTYEQYF. The chain is built from TRBV30 and TRBJ2-7; 8 bases align to TRBD2. Germline V CDR1 and CDR2: GTSNPN, SVGIG (reference sequence). This CDR3 has 15 amino acids. The V and J ends lost 0 bases and 2 bases, in that order; junction bases with no gene match: 6.